These 21 T cell receptor beta chains were all obtained from the same sample, sequenced in a study of molecular identifiers for immune sequencing clone quantification. TCRdb re-called the PCR reads with MiXCR, one entry per CDR3 protein. The data show hundreds of thousands of distinct CDR3 sequences, with about 20% seen just once and roughly 0.83% held by the top ten. The sample was naive CD8+ T cells from blood, with Jurkat cell RNA spiked in. The subset denotes: FACS-sorted CD8+CD4-CCR7+CD45RA+ naive T cells. Every receptor here comes from a human donor in good health. Some libraries in this study had Jurkat cell RNA spiked in.

This clonotype came up many times. V gene TRBV29-1 combines with J gene TRBJ1-5, with TRBD1 matching over 8 bases. The CDR3 extends over 13 amino acids. CDR1 is SQVTM and CDR2 is ANQGSEA in the germline V gene. V lost 4 bases to trimming and J lost 5 bases; unmatched junction nucleotides: 4. DNA for the CDR3: TGCAGCGTTGCACCGGGACAGGATCAGCCCCAGCATTTT. This sequence encodes CSVAPGQDQPQHF.

This chain connects TRBV4-3 to TRBJ2-5, with 7 bases fitting TRBD1. With 0 bases clipped from V and 5 bases from J, the junction kept 6 bases outside the gene matches. The CDR3 consists of 15 residues. Germline lookup yields CDR1 LGHNA and CDR2 YSLEER. The CDR3 DNA reads as TGCGCCAGCAGCCAAGATGACAGGGTAGGGGAGACCCAGTACTTC. Translated: CASSQDDRVGETQYF.

The chain employs TRBV4-1 and TRBJ2-6; D gene unclear. The length of the CDR3 is 17 residues. CDR1 is MGHRA and CDR2 is YSYEKL in the germline V gene. Trimming stripped 0 bases from V and 0 bases from J, with 9 bases between. The CDR3 is CASSQEISPSGANVLTF. Written as DNA, the CDR3 is TGCGCCAGCAGCCAAGAGATAAGTCCCTCTGGGGCCAACGTCCTGACTTTC.

The chain employs TRBV7-3 and TRBJ2-7, with D possibly being TRBD1 or TRBD2 (5 bases each). Germline loops: CDR1 SGHTA, CDR2 FQGTGA. The CDR3 is 13 amino acids. Trimming removed 6 bases at V and 5 bases at J, with 14 bases between. The CDR3 nucleotides read TGTGCCAGCAGTGTGGGGGACCAGGACGAGCAGTACTTC. It codes for CASSVGDQDEQYF.

This chain joins TRBV12-5 and TRBJ1-4; 7 bases agree with TRBD1. J gave up 3 bases and V 6 bases, and 4 bases lay outside the gene matches. Germline assignment: CDR1 LGHNT and CDR2 FRNRAP. The CDR3 is 14 amino acids. The CDR3 sequence is CASGQGSSNEKLFF. CDR3 nucleotide sequence: TGTGCTAGTGGACAGGGGAGTTCTAATGAAAAACTGTTTTTT.

Remarks on this clonotype: No conserved phenylalanine or tryptophan ends this CDR3, so it is likely a read error. This chain links TRBV6-2 or TRBV6-3 with TRBJ2-7; 10 nucleotides match TRBD1. The germline CDR1 and CDR2 sequences are MNHEY and SVGEGT. The junction had 20 bases not matched to a gene; V was cut back by 3 bases and J by 3 bases. This CDR3 comprises 20 residues. The CDR3 loop reads CASSYSDRDRGPKKDYEQYS. CDR3 nucleotides: TGTGCCAGCAGTTATTCCGACCGGGACAGGGGACCTAAGAAGGACTACGAGCAGTACTCC.

This clonotype was seen at least ten times. The rearrangement links TRBV7-9 to TRBJ2-7; tentatively, D is TRBD1 (6 bases). Germline CDR1 and CDR2: SEHNR and FQNEAQ (reference sequence). V lost 5 bases and J lost 3, with 11 bases in between. The CDR3 runs 13 residues. In nucleotides, the CDR3 is TGTGCCAGCAGCCGGGACACCAACTACGAGCAGTACTTC. This codes for CASSRDTNYEQYF.

This clonotype showed up many times. The V call is TRBV6-4, the J call TRBJ2-2; D perhaps matches TRBD1 (6 bases). Germline V gives CDR1 MRHNA, CDR2 SNTAGT. CDR3 length: 13 amino acids. The ends were cut back, 7 bases at V and 1 base at J, with 7 bases in the middle. CDR3 DNA sequence: TGTGCCAGCAAGGGGGAGAACACCGGGGAGCTGTTTTTT. Its protein is CASKGENTGELFF.

On this clonotype itself: A read error may explain this, as a much larger clone is one base away. The chain employs TRBV3-1 and TRBJ1-5; D gene unclear. The length of the CDR3 is 15 residues. The V gene's germline CDR1 is LGHDT and CDR2 YNNKEL (reference sequence). V was shortened by 0 bases and J by 7 bases, with 13 bases between the two germline ends. The CDR3 nucleotides read TGTGCCAGCAGCCAAGATGGGCGGATTCGGCAGCCCCAGCATTTT. Its translation: CASSQDGRIRQPQHF.

The table lists this clonotype with many counts. This chain joins TRBV7-2 and TRBJ2-7; 11 bases fit TRBD2. CDR1 and CDR2 (germline): SGHTA, FQGNSA. The CDR3 covers 15 residues. Trimming took 5 bases from V and 5 from J; bases not matched to a gene: 8. The CDR3 coding sequence is TGTGCCAGCAGCCAAACCGGGACTAGCGGCGACGAGCAGTACTTC. It encodes CASSQTGTSGDEQYF.

This clonotype was detected ten times or more. The chain is built from TRBV28 and TRBJ2-3; D possibly corresponds to TRBD2 (5 bases). Germline V lookup: CDR1 MDHEN, CDR2 SYDVKM. This CDR3 has 16 residues. The V and J ends lost 7 bases and 0 bases respectively, with 17 bases between them. Written as DNA, the CDR3 is TGTGCCAGCACCCGAGGGTTGGGGTTAAGCACAGATACGCAGTATTTT. Its translation is CASTRGLGLSTDTQYF.

This clonotype was counted many times. This sequence joins TRBV29-1 and TRBJ1-1; D is ambiguous. Trimming stripped 0 bases from V and 3 bases from J, with 17 bases between. CDR3 length: 16 residues. CDR1 and CDR2 (germline): SQVTM, ANQGSEA. The CDR3 is CSVEDRIGRHDTEAFF. CDR3 in DNA: TGCAGCGTTGAAGATCGTATAGGGAGGCACGACACTGAAGCTTTCTTT.

The CDR3 DNA follows: TGTGCCAGCAGTTACCAAGCGGGGAGCTCCTACAATGAGCAGTTCTTC. Protein: CASSYQAGSSYNEQFF. The rearrangement uses TRBV27 and TRBJ2-1, with 7 bases fitting TRBD2. CDR3 size: 16 residues. From germline, CDR1 is MNHEY and CDR2 SMNVEV (reference sequence). The V gene end was trimmed by 4 bases and the J gene end by 0 bases; junction bases not matched to a gene: 6.

This clonotype appeared many times. V usage is TRBV7-9 and J usage is TRBJ1-2, with 7 bases fitting TRBD1. This CDR3 has 16 amino acids. From germline, CDR1 is SEHNR and CDR2 FQNEAQ (reference sequence). The ends lost 4 bases at V and 4 bases at J; junction bases unmatched: 12. Written as DNA, the CDR3 is TGTGCCAGCAGCTCAACTCGACAGGGAGAAGGCTATGGCTACACCTTC. Encoded protein: CASSSTRQGEGYGYTF.

The table lists this clonotype with many counts. The chain joins TRBV12-3 or TRBV12-4 to TRBJ2-4, with D hard to call. The CDR3 is 16 residues long. Trimming cost V 1 base and J 2 bases, with 12 bases left between them. The CDR3 sequence: CASSLGQGWSKNIQYF. The CDR3 DNA reads TGTGCCAGCAGTTTAGGGCAAGGCTGGTCCAAAAACATTCAGTACTTC.

This clonotype was found many times. This chain uses TRBV5-1 with TRBJ2-3; 15 nucleotides agree with TRBD2. The CDR3 is 19 amino acids. V shed 4 bases, J shed 0 bases, and the junction held 9 bases outside the gene matches. In germline, CDR1 is SGHRS, CDR2 YFSETQ. CDR3 sequence reads: CASSRGLAGGGGSTDTQYF. DNA of the CDR3: TGCGCCAGCAGCAGGGGACTAGCGGGAGGCGGTGGTAGCACAGATACGCAGTATTTT.

On this clonotype itself: A read error may be the cause here, since a much bigger clone is one base away. V gene TRBV5-1 combines with J gene TRBJ2-6; 7 nucleotides agree with TRBD2. The CDR3 covers 18 residues. Germline V gene sequence: CDR1 SGHRS, CDR2 YFSETQ. The CDR3 DNA is TGCGCCGGCAGCTTGGTCGGGGGGATACCCTCTGGGGCCAACGTCCTGACTTTC. Its protein product is CAGSLVGGIPSGANVLTF.

This clonotype was seen once. This may arise from a read error, as a much more abundant clone is one base away. The rearrangement joins TRBV2 to TRBJ2-4, with a possible D match to TRBD2 (6 bases). Germline assignment: CDR1 SNHLY and CDR2 FYNNEI. This CDR3 region has 14 residues. CDR3 coding DNA: TGTGCCAGCAGTGAGGACTACTACAAAAACATTCTGTACTTC. This sequence encodes CASSEDYYKNILYF.

This clonotype appeared a few times. One end of the junction fails to match germline, which may point to a read error. This chain links TRBV7-9 with TRBJ1-4; D call uncertain. The CDR3 is made up of 11 amino acids. The V gene's germline CDR1 is SEHNR and CDR2 FQNEAQ (reference sequence). The CDR3 bases are TGTGCCAGCAGCCCTGGTGAAGAACTGTTTTTT. It specifies CASSPGEELFF.

This clonotype has at least ten counts. The chain uses TRBV12-3 or TRBV12-4 and TRBJ2-5; D is uncertain. The ends were cut back, 6 bases at V and 9 bases at J, with 14 bases in the middle. CDR3 length equals 12 residues. The DNA of the CDR3 is TGTGCCAGCAGGTCAGGATATGGGGCCCAGTACTTC. Translated: CASRSGYGAQYF.

This clonotype was counted only a few times. This sequence may be a read error, since a much larger clone differs from it by one base. This rearrangement joins TRBV12-3 or TRBV12-4 to TRBJ2-3; D might be TRBD2 (5 bases). The CDR3 covers 16 residues. V was shortened by 5 bases and J by 2 bases, with 17 bases between the two germline ends. CDR3 nucleotide sequence: TGTGCCAGCAGTCTTAGACTAAGTCCCTCCACAGATACGCAGTATTTT. Its protein product is CASSLRLSPSTDTQYF.